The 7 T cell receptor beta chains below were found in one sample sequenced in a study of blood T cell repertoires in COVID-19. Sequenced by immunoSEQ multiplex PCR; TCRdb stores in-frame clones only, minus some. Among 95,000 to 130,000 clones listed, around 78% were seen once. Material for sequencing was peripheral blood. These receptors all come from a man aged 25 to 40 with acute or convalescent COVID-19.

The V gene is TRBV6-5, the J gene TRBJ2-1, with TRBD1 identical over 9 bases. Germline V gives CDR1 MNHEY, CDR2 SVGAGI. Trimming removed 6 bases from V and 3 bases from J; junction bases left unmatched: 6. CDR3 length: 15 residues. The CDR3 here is CASSTGTGRYNEQFF. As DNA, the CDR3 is TGTGCCAGCAGCACCGGGACAGGGCGCTACAATGAGCAGTTCTTC.

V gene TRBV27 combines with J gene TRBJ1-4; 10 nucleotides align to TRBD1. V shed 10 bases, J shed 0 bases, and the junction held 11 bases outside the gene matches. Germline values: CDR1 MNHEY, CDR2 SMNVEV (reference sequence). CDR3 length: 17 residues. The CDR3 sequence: CATSATGGDPTNEKLFF. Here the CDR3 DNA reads TGTGCCACCTCGGCGACAGGGGGCGATCCAACTAATGAAAAACTGTTTTTT.

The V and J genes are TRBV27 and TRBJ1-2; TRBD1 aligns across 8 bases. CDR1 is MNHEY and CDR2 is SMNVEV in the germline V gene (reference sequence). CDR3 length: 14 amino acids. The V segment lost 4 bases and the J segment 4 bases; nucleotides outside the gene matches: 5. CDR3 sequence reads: CASSSRQGLYGYTF. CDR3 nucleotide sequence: TGTGCCAGCAGTTCACGACAGGGGCTCTATGGCTACACCTTC.

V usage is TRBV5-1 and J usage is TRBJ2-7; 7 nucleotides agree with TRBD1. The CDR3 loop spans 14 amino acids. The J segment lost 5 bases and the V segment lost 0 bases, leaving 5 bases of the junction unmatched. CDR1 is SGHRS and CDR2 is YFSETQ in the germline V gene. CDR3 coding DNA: TGCGCCAGCAGCTTGGAGACAGGGATCCACGAGCAGTACTTC. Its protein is CASSLETGIHEQYF.

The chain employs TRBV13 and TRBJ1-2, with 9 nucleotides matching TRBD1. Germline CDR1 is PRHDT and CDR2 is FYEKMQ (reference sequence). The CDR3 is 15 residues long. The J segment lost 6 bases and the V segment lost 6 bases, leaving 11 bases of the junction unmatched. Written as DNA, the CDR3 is TGTGCCAGCAGTTCTAACCCGGGACAGGGAGATGGCTACACCTTC. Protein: CASSSNPGQGDGYTF.

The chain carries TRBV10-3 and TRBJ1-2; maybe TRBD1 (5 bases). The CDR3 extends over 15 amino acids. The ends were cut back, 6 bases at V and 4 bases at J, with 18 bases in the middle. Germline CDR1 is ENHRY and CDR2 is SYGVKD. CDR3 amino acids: CAISQGSHSVYGYTF. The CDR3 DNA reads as TGTGCCATCAGCCAGGGTTCCCACTCAGTCTATGGCTACACCTTC.

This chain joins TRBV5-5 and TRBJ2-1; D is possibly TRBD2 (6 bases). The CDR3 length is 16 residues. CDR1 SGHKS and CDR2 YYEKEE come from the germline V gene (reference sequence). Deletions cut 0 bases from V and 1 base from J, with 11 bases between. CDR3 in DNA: TGTGCCAGCAGCTTGGGAGGCGGGATTTCCTACAATGAGCAGTTCTTC. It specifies CASSLGGGISYNEQFF. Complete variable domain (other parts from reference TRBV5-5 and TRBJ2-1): DAGVTQSPTHLIKTRGQQVTLRCSPISGHKSVSWYQQVLGQGPQFIFQYYEKEERGRGNFPDRFSARQFPNYSSELNVNALLLGDSALYLCASSLGGGISYNEQFFGPGTRLTVL.